The clone carrying this T cell receptor beta chain has more than one count but fewer than ten. The antigen remains unidentified. Trimming at V came to 4 bases and at J to 5 bases, leaving 5 bases not matched to a gene. The CDR3 is made up of 16 amino acids. Looked up from germline, CDR1 is SGHTA and CDR2 is FQGNSA. The data were obtained in a study of response to subunit inactivated influenza vaccine. TCRdb passed the RT-PCR reads through MiXCR, listing each CDR3 protein once. The data show 860,000 or so distinct CDR3 sequences, over 20% seen once. Study-wide results and limits: Each seasonal influenza vaccination, the authors suggested, recruits few new T cells.

The chain links TRBV7-2 to TRBJ2-4, with 13 bases identical to TRBD2. Material: PBMCs from blood, obtained roughly 5 days after vaccination. This receptor was obtained from a man aged 45-60 years who received an inactivated influenza vaccine. As DNA, the CDR3 is TGTGCCAGCAGCTGGACTAGCGGGAGATCTCAAAACATTCAGTACTTC. Protein product: CASSWTSGRSQNIQYF. The full variable domain, rest sourced from reference TRBV7-2 and TRBJ2-4, is GAGVSQSPSNKVTEKGKDVELRCDPISGHTALYWYRQSLGQGLEFLIYFQGNSAPDKSGLPSDRFSAERTGGSVSTLTIQRTQQEDSAVYLCASSWTSGRSQNIQYFGAGTRLSVL.